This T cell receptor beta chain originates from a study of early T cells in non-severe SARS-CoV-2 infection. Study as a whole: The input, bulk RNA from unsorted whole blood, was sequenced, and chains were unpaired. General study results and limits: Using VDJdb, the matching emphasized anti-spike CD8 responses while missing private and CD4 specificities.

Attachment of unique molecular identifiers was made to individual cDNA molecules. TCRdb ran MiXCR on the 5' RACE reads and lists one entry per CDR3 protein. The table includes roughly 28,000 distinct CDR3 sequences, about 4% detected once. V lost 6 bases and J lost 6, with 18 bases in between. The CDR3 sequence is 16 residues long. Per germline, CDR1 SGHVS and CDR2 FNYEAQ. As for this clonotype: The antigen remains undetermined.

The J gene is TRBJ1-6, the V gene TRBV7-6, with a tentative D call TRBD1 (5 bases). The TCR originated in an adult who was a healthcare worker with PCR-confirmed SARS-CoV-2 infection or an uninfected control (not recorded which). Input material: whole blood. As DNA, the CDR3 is TGTGCCAGCAGTCAGGACGCCGGGGGAATTAATTCACCCCTCCACTTT. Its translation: CASSQDAGGINSPLHF.